The T cell receptor beta chain described here comes from a study of T cell responses to AZD1222 COVID-19 vaccine. Overall study findings and caveats: Among AZD1222 vaccinees, only six or seven were seropositive at baseline.

As for this clone: What it binds is not known.

Produced via immunoSEQ multiplex PCR; TCRdb's table is partial and in-frame only. The sample lists 150,000 to 250,000 clones; roughly 92% were seen once. Trimming removed 3 bases from V and 6 bases from J; junction bases left unmatched: 5. Germline CDR1 reads MNHEY; CDR2 reads SVGAGI. The CDR3 runs to 16 residues. This receptor was taken from an adult who received the AZD1222 COVID-19 vaccine. The sample was peripheral blood, taken 28 days after the second AZD1222 dose. The chain employs TRBV6-5 and TRBJ2-3; TRBD2 aligns across 14 bases. CDR3 sequence reads: CASSYAGLAGVDTQYF. The CDR3 nucleotides are TGTGCCAGCAGTTATGCGGGACTAGCGGGGGTGGATACGCAGTATTTT.